Below are 11 T cell receptor beta chains sequenced from a single sample in a study of human T cells and chemical hapten exposure. TCRdb re-analysed the RACE reads in MiXCR, keeping a single row per CDR3 protein. This table has 150,000 to 200,000 distinct CDR3 sequences, roughly 15% appearing once. Time point specified: patch test 1, 2 weeks after DPC sensitization. Treatment: therapeutic diphenylcyclopropenone sensitization with weekly scalp DPC. The material sequenced was whole blood, taken in connection with sensitization to the hapten diphenylcyclopropenone (DPC). Receptors originate from a woman in her 30s with alopecia areata. Some clones in this sample may be carry-over from other donors' samples.

The J gene is TRBJ1-1, the V gene TRBV7-8; the D gene is possibly TRBD1 (5 bases). Germline V gene sequence: CDR1 SGHVS, CDR2 FQNEAQ. The V end lost 5 bases, the J end lost 5 bases, and 18 bases lay between the germline ends. The CDR3 sequence is 15 residues long. CDR3 region: CASSPTRGWGTEAFF. The CDR3 DNA follows: TGTGCCAGCAGCCCAACCCGGGGCTGGGGAACTGAAGCTTTCTTT.

The gene calls are TRBV19 and TRBJ2-3, with D tentatively TRBD1 (5 bases). CDR1 LNHDA and CDR2 SQIVND come from the germline V gene (reference sequence). Trimming took off 9 bases at V and 9 bases at J, with 16 bases between the two ends. CDR3 length: 12 residues. The CDR3: CASQVPQGTQYF. The CDR3 nucleotides read TGTGCCAGCCAAGTCCCCCAGGGCACGCAGTATTTT.

The chain employs TRBV18 and TRBJ2-1; D may be TRBD2 (6 bases). CDR3 length equals 15 residues. V lost 5 bases to trimming and J lost 4 bases, with 15 bases between them. Germline V gene lookup returns CDR1 KGHSH and CDR2 LQKENI. Here the CDR3 reads CASSTPRRGYNEQFF. Here the CDR3 DNA reads TGTGCCAGCTCAACTCCCAGGAGGGGATACAATGAGCAGTTCTTC.

A few counts support this clonotype. This rearrangement joins TRBV28 to TRBJ2-1; no clear D. The CDR3 length is 12 residues. Trimming took 3 bases from V and 10 from J, leaving 10 bases between them. CDR1 is MDHEN and CDR2 is SYDVKM in the germline V gene. The CDR3 coding sequence is TGTGCCAGCAGTTTGTTAAATTCGGAGCAGTTCTTC. It yields the protein CASSLLNSEQFF.

In its sample, this clonotype was seen a few times. The CDR3 DNA reads TGTGCCAGCAGCCCGGACAGACGGTCTGGCGGTACGCAGTATTTT. Encoded protein: CASSPDRRSGGTQYF. V usage is TRBV7-3 and J usage is TRBJ2-3; the D gene is possibly TRBD1 (6 bases). Germline CDR1 SGHTA, CDR2 FQGTGA. The CDR3 extends over 15 amino acids. V lost 5 bases to trimming and J lost 8 bases, with 20 bases between them.

This clonotype occurred a few times. This chain connects TRBV20-1 to TRBJ2-7, with D hard to call. Trimming pared 6 bases from V and 5 bases from J, leaving 17 bases between. The CDR3 is 13 amino acids. Germline CDR1 DFQATT, CDR2 SNEGSKA (reference sequence). The CDR3 protein is CSASKVVAHEQYF. CDR3 DNA sequence: TGCAGTGCGAGTAAGGTGGTCGCCCACGAGCAGTACTTC.

This clonotype was counted ten times or more. V and J are TRBV6-2 or TRBV6-3 and TRBJ2-7, with a tentative D call TRBD1 (5 bases). CDR1 and CDR2 from the germline V gene are MNHEY and SVGEGT. The CDR3 contains 13 residues. V was pared by 3 bases and J by 2 bases, with 8 bases between. In DNA form, the CDR3 reads TGTGCCAGCAGTTATCAGGACACCTACGAGCAGTACTTC. Protein sequence: CASSYQDTYEQYF.

The V call is TRBV19, the J call TRBJ2-2; 10 positions agree with TRBD2. The V gene end was trimmed by 1 base and the J gene end by 6 bases; junction bases not matched to a gene: 8. Germline values: CDR1 LNHDA, CDR2 SQIVND (reference sequence). The CDR3 runs 17 residues. DNA of the CDR3: TGTGCCAGTAGTATAGTCCCTAGCGGGAGACGGGCCGGGGAGCTGTTTTTT. It yields the protein CASSIVPSGRRAGELFF.

This clonotype came up a few times. The genes are TRBV12-3 or TRBV12-4 and TRBJ2-2, with 7 bases identical to TRBD1. The CDR3 runs 15 residues. The V segment lost 2 bases and the J segment 6 bases; nucleotides outside the gene matches: 6. The CDR3 here is CASSLWVGGSGELFF. In nucleotides, the CDR3 is TGTGCCAGCAGTTTATGGGTAGGGGGCTCCGGGGAGCTGTTTTTT.

This clonotype was picked up a small number of times. The chain links TRBV7-2 to TRBJ2-6; D is perhaps TRBD1 (6 bases). V gave up 4 bases and J gave up 0 bases, with 16 bases separating them. This CDR3 has 18 residues. Germline assignment: CDR1 SGHTA and CDR2 FQGNSA. The CDR3: CASSSQTGSYSGANVLTF. CDR3 sequence (DNA): TGTGCCAGCAGCTCTCAGACAGGTTCCTACTCTGGGGCCAACGTCCTGACTTTC.

This clonotype appeared a few times. The V and J genes are TRBV27 and TRBJ2-1, with D tentatively TRBD2 (6 bases). This CDR3 spans 12 amino acids. The germline V gene encodes CDR1 MNHEY and CDR2 SMNVEV (reference sequence). The V and J ends lost 1 base and 15 bases respectively, with 13 bases between them. For the CDR3, the DNA is TGTGCCAGCAGTTTATTATGGGGGGAGTTGTTCTTC. Protein product: CASSLLWGELFF.